What follows are 4 T cell receptor beta chains derived from one specimen sequenced in a study of long-term antiretroviral therapy in people with HIV. It was version v3.0 of the immunoSEQ assay that was run at survey level. The assay was immunoSEQ multiplex PCR, and TCRdb's table has in-frame clones only and misses some. The profile covers roughly 19,000 clones, with approximately 88% appearing a single time and around 4% taken by the ten largest. Source: unsorted PBMCs, taken 2.1 years after starting antiretroviral therapy. These TCRs come from a man aged 18 to 30 with HIV.

The chain employs TRBV2 and TRBJ1-1; 8 bases align to TRBD1. Germline-derived CDR1 and CDR2 are SNHLY and FYNNEI. The CDR3 length is 17 residues. Trimming took 4 bases from V and 0 from J; bases not matched to a gene: 10. The CDR3 spells CASSAQGAGTMNTEAFF. In DNA form, the CDR3 reads TGTGCCAGCAGTGCTCAGGGGGCGGGTACGATGAACACTGAAGCTTTCTTT.

J is TRBJ1-1 and V is TRBV6-1; D unclear. This CDR3 contains 12 residues. The germline V and J ends were trimmed by 6 bases and 1 base, with 6 bases remaining between them. CDR1 is MNHNS and CDR2 is SASEGT in the germline V gene. Here the CDR3 DNA reads TGTGCCAGCAGACCGGGGAACACTGAAGCTTTCTTT. It is translated as CASRPGNTEAFF.

J is TRBJ1-4 and V is TRBV7-9; perhaps TRBD1 as D (5 bases). The CDR3 has 15 amino acids. Trimming cost V 5 bases and J 7 bases, with 17 bases left between them. The germline gives CDR1 SEHNR, CDR2 FQNEAQ (reference sequence). The CDR3 loop reads CASSALRQGAEKLFF. The CDR3 DNA reads TGTGCCAGCAGCGCCCTCAGACAAGGGGCTGAAAAACTGTTTTTT.

Comments on this clone: A read error may produce the germline difference seen at one junction end. The chain combines TRBV7-7 with TRBJ2-5; D may be TRBD1 (6 bases). CDR1 and CDR2 from the germline V gene are SSHAT and FNYEAQ (reference sequence). The CDR3 sequence is 15 residues long. The CDR3: CASSSRWGHQETQYF. The DNA for the CDR3 is TGTGCTAGCAGCTCTAGGTGGGGGCACCAAGAGACCCAGTACTTC.